The 13 T cell receptor beta chains below all came from one sample that was sequenced in a study of CD8 T cells in ankylosing spondylitis. TCRdb fed the 5' RACE reads into MiXCR, producing one record per CDR3 protein. In the table there are about 39,000 distinct CDR3 sequences, around a tenth of which are singletons. The material sequenced was blood, either unsorted or a sorted T cell fraction (not recorded which). The receptors here all came from a male donor with ankylosing spondylitis or in good health (not recorded which).

At least ten counts were recorded for this clonotype. The V gene is TRBV3-1, the J gene TRBJ1-6; D ambiguous. Trimming took 4 bases from V and 9 from J, leaving 13 bases between them. Germline V gene sequence: CDR1 LGHDT, CDR2 YNNKEL (reference sequence). There are 14 residues in the CDR3. The CDR3 region has the DNA TGTGCCAGCAGCCGCCTCGTGATGGGTTCACCCCTCCACTTT. Translation: CASSRLVMGSPLHF.

By proportion, this clonotype is medium-sized (0.01 to 0.1%). This chain joins TRBV5-1 and TRBJ2-3; D unresolved. The CDR3 has 14 amino acids. Germline CDR1 reads SGHRS; CDR2 reads YFSETQ. V lost 0 bases and J lost 2, with 7 bases in between. The CDR3, as DNA: TGCGCCAGCAGCTTGGACCAGTCCACAGATACGCAGTATTTT. Protein: CASSLDQSTDTQYF.

This clonotype was picked up many times. The CDR3 spells CASSLDVGSYEQYF. CDR3 nucleotides: TGCGCCAGCAGCTTGGACGTCGGCTCCTACGAGCAGTACTTC. The chain links TRBV5-1 to TRBJ2-7; D is uncertain. CDR3 length: 14 amino acids. V lost 0 bases and J lost 0, with 7 bases in between. Germline CDR1 reads SGHRS; CDR2 reads YFSETQ.

This clonotype was found many times. This chain connects TRBV28 to TRBJ2-7, with D possibly TRBD1 on 6 matching bases. This CDR3 comprises 15 residues. Trimming shortened V by 7 bases and J by 6 bases, and 22 bases separated the two germline ends. CDR1 and CDR2 from the germline V gene are MDHEN and SYDVKM. This CDR3 is CASTEAGAVGLEQYF. CDR3 nucleotides: TGTGCCAGCACAGAAGCAGGGGCGGTAGGCCTCGAGCAGTACTTC.

The table lists this clonotype with many counts. The chain has TRBV20-1 and TRBJ1-5, with 9 positions matching TRBD1. Germline V lookup: CDR1 DFQATT, CDR2 SNEGSKA (reference sequence). The CDR3 contains 14 residues. V trimming: 5 bases; J trimming: 4 bases; junction bases outside the gene matches: 6. In DNA form, the CDR3 reads TGCAGTGCTCGTACAGGGGGCGGGAATCAGCCCCAGCATTTT. It encodes CSARTGGGNQPQHF.

This clonotype has ten or more counts. The rearrangement links TRBV4-3 to TRBJ2-7; D not certain. V was pared by 2 bases and J by 6 bases, with 11 bases between. Germline V lookup: CDR1 LGHNA, CDR2 YSLEER. The CDR3 consists of 13 residues. The CDR3 nucleotides are TGCGCCAGCAGCCAACAGGCTCGATCCGAGCAGTACTTC. Protein product: CASSQQARSEQYF.

This chain joins TRBV7-3 and TRBJ2-1, with TRBD1 matching over 8 bases. Losses at the gene ends were 5 bases for V and 1 base for J; bases not matched to a gene: 4. Germline V gene data show CDR1 as SGHTA and CDR2 as FQGTGA. This CDR3 has 15 amino acids. Here the CDR3 DNA reads TGTGCCAGCAGCACAAGACAGGGGTCCTACAATGAGCAGTTCTTC. This codes for CASSTRQGSYNEQFF.

This clonotype was counted at least ten times. The J gene is TRBJ2-2, the V gene TRBV3-1; D unresolved. V was clipped by 0 bases and J by 4 bases, with 9 bases between them. Looked up from germline, CDR1 is LGHDT and CDR2 is YNNKEL (reference sequence). This CDR3 is 15 amino acids long. Written as DNA, the CDR3 is TGTGCCAGCAGCCAAGAAGCCAGGACCACCGGGGAGCTGTTTTTT. Translating gives CASSQEARTTGELFF.

This clonotype occurred a few times. The chain carries TRBV28 and TRBJ1-1; weak D call: TRBD1 (5 bases). CDR1 is MDHEN and CDR2 is SYDVKM in the germline V gene. V lost 3 bases to trimming and J lost 0 bases, with 17 bases between them. The length of the CDR3 is 17 residues. CDR3 DNA sequence: TGTGCCAGCAGTTTGGGTCCTTCTTGGGGGATGAACACTGAAGCTTTCTTT. Residues: CASSLGPSWGMNTEAFF.

In its sample, this clonotype was seen many times. The rearrangement uses TRBV3-1 and TRBJ1-5, with D hard to call. Trimming pared 3 bases from V and 7 bases from J, leaving 13 bases between. CDR1 and CDR2 (germline): LGHDT, YNNKEL (reference sequence). The CDR3 runs 14 residues. As DNA, the CDR3 is TGTGCCAGCAGCCAGGACGCGGGCAGCCAGCCCCAGCATTTT. Translation: CASSQDAGSQPQHF.

This clonotype was counted many times. V is TRBV5-1 and J is TRBJ2-1; TRBD2 aligns across 8 bases. The junction had 3 bases not matched to a gene; V was cut back by 4 bases and J by 6 bases. CDR3 size: 13 residues. CDR1 SGHRS and CDR2 YFSETQ come from the germline V gene. The CDR3 loop is CASSLGTSNEQFF. CDR3 nucleotides: TGCGCCAGCAGCCTAGGGACTAGCAATGAGCAGTTCTTC.

This clonotype was observed at least ten times. The rearrangement joins TRBV5-5 to TRBJ2-5; D is possibly TRBD1 (6 bases). This CDR3 has 17 amino acids. The V and J ends lost 2 bases and 5 bases respectively, with 22 bases between them. Germline V CDR1 and CDR2: SGHKS, YYEKEE (reference sequence). The CDR3 reads CASSFLGTIYLGETQYF. CDR3 coding DNA: TGTGCCAGCAGCTTCCTAGGGACAATCTATCTGGGGGAGACCCAGTACTTC.

This clonotype occurred many times. The chain uses TRBV7-6 and TRBJ2-7, with D maybe TRBD2 (6 bases). The germline gives CDR1 SGHVS, CDR2 FNYEAQ. V shed 5 bases and J shed 5 bases, with 16 bases lying between them. CDR3 length: 14 amino acids. CDR3 sequence (DNA): TGTGCCAGCAGCCCTAGCGCGTGGGGCGACGAGCAGTACTTC. Protein: CASSPSAWGDEQYF.